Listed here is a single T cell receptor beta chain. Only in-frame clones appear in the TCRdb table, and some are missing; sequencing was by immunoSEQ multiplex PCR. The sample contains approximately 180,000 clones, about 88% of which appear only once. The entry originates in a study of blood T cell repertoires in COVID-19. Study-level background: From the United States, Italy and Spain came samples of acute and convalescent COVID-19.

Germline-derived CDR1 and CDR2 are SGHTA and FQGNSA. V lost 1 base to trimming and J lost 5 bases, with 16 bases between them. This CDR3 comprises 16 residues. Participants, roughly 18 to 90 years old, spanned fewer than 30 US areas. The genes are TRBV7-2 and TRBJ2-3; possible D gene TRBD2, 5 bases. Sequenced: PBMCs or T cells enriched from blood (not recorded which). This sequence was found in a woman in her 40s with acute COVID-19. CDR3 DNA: TGTGCCAGCAGCTTAGGAAATGGCGGGTCCGAAGATACGCAGTATTTT. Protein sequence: CASSLGNGGSEDTQYF.